The 21 T cell receptor beta chains in this list originate from one sample, sequenced in a study of blood T cell repertoires in COVID-19. Only in-frame clones appear in the TCRdb table, and some are missing; sequencing was by immunoSEQ multiplex PCR. The sample holds about 200,000 clones, roughly 90% seen once. Input material: PBMCs or T cells enriched from blood (not recorded which). The receptors originated from a woman between 18 and 29 years old who had recovered from COVID-19.

The chain combines TRBV9 with TRBJ2-7, with 8 bases aligning to TRBD2. Germline V lookup: CDR1 SGDLS, CDR2 YYNGEE. The CDR3 sequence is 15 residues long. Germline trimming cut 1 base from V and 0 bases from J; bases unmatched to any gene: 3. DNA of the CDR3: TGTGCCAGCAGCGTAACAGCGGGGGACTCCTACGAGCAGTACTTC. Protein product: CASSVTAGDSYEQYF.

The chain combines TRBV6-5 with TRBJ1-2; D is ambiguous. Trimming pared 6 bases from V and 0 bases from J, leaving 14 bases between. Germline V gene sequence: CDR1 MNHEY, CDR2 SVGAGI. The length of the CDR3 is 15 residues. The CDR3: CASSAPRSANYGYTF. DNA for the CDR3: TGTGCCAGCAGCGCTCCCAGGTCGGCTAACTATGGCTACACCTTC.

This sequence joins TRBV11-3 and TRBJ1-1; a weak D match, TRBD1 (6 bases). The germline V and J ends were trimmed by 8 bases and 1 base, with 23 bases remaining between them. From germline, CDR1 is SGHNT and CDR2 YENEEA. The CDR3 contains 17 residues. Here the CDR3 reads CASGPLGHSLGNTEAFF. CDR3 coding DNA: TGTGCCAGCGGACCCTTGGGACACTCTTTAGGGAACACTGAAGCTTTCTTT.

CDR3 DNA: TGTGCCAGCAGCCTGGGGGGGCCAACTAATGAAAAACTGTTTTTT. Its protein product is CASSLGGPTNEKLFF. The chain joins TRBV25-1 to TRBJ1-4; possible D gene TRBD1, 6 bases. V was trimmed by 6 bases and J by 0 bases, leaving 11 bases between them. In germline, CDR1 is MGHDK, CDR2 SYGVNS. CDR3 length equals 15 residues.

This clone was counted many times. V is TRBV5-1 and J is TRBJ1-5; D is unresolved. The CDR3 consists of 15 residues. The V gene lost 4 bases and the J gene lost 7 bases, with 18 bases spanning the gap. Germline V gene sequence: CDR1 SGHRS, CDR2 YFSETQ. Here the CDR3 reads CASSLDTGVGQPQHF. DNA for the CDR3: TGCGCCAGCAGCCTGGATACGGGAGTCGGGCAGCCCCAGCATTTT.

This chain uses TRBV5-6 with TRBJ2-7; a weak D match, TRBD1 (6 bases). The ends were cut back, 2 bases at V and 4 bases at J, with 13 bases in the middle. Germline V gene sequence: CDR1 SGHDT, CDR2 YYEEEE. The CDR3 contains 14 residues. CDR3 sequence: CASSLVQGPYEQYF. The CDR3 DNA reads TGTGCCAGCAGCTTAGTGCAGGGGCCGTACGAGCAGTACTTC. The full variable domain, with the rest looked up from reference TRBV5-6 and TRBJ2-7, is DAGVTQSPTHLIKTRGQQVTLRCSPKSGHDTVSWYQQALGQGPQFIFQYYEEEERQRGNFPDRFSGHQFPNYSSELNVNALLLGDSALYLCASSLVQGPYEQYFGPGTRLTVT.

At least ten counts were recorded for this clone. This chain joins TRBV3-1 (or the pseudogene TRBV3-2) and TRBJ1-5; 9 nucleotides line up with TRBD1. CDR1 and CDR2 (germline): LGHDT, YNNKEL (reference sequence). CDR3 length: 15 residues. The J segment lost 4 bases and the V segment lost 4 bases, leaving 5 bases of the junction unmatched. For the CDR3, the DNA is TGTGCCAGCAGCCGCAGGACAGGGGCTAATCAGCCCCAGCATTTT. Translated, it gives CASSRRTGANQPQHF.

The sample holds one count of this clone. CDR3 in amino acids: CASSRSRTGNTIYF. CDR3 coding DNA: TGTGCCAGCAGCCGGTCCAGAACCGGAAACACCATATATTTT. The genes are TRBV14 and TRBJ1-3, with no clear D. V lost 4 bases to trimming and J lost 4 bases, with 11 bases between them. This CDR3 comprises 14 residues. From germline, CDR1 is SGHDN and CDR2 FVKESK.

The V gene is TRBV2, the J gene TRBJ1-5; 10 bases are shared with TRBD1. This CDR3 has 14 residues. V was clipped by 10 bases and J by 2 bases; unmatched bases: 5. The germline V gene has CDR1 SNHLY and CDR2 FYNNEI. The CDR3 bases are TGTGCCACCAGACAGGGGGCGGGCAATCAGCCCCAGCATTTT. This sequence encodes CATRQGAGNQPQHF.

The rearrangement joins TRBV11-1 to TRBJ2-2; possible D gene TRBD2, 7 bases. Between the trimmed V and J ends, which lost 3 bases and 7 bases, there was a span of 15 bases. The germline V gene has CDR1 SGHAT and CDR2 FQDESV (reference sequence). This CDR3 has 15 residues. CDR3 coding DNA: TGTGCCAGCAGCTTCAGAGGGGGGGCAAGCGGGGAGCTGTTTTTT. Amino acids: CASSFRGGASGELFF.

The chain uses TRBV19 and TRBJ1-2, with D unresolved. The CDR3 extends over 13 amino acids. Germline V gene lookup returns CDR1 LNHDA and CDR2 SQIVND (reference sequence). Trimming took 3 bases from V and 1 from J, leaving 6 bases between them. The CDR3 DNA reads TGTGCCAGTAGTATTAACTTTAACTATGGCTACACCTTC. Protein: CASSINFNYGYTF.

This clone was observed once. The CDR3 spells CAISAGQPGGYGYTF. The CDR3 DNA sequence: TGTGCCATCAGCGCGGGACAGCCTGGGGGCTATGGCTACACCTTC. The chain has TRBV10-3 and TRBJ1-2; 7 bases map to TRBD1. Germline V gene lookup returns CDR1 ENHRY and CDR2 SYGVKD. The CDR3 is 15 amino acids. J was trimmed by 4 bases and V by 6 bases; bases with no gene match: 11.

The chain combines TRBV3-1 (or the pseudogene TRBV3-2) with TRBJ1-2; TRBD1 might be the D (5 bases). CDR3 length: 15 residues. Deletions cut 0 bases from V and 8 bases from J, with 16 bases between. Looked up from germline, CDR1 is LGHDT and CDR2 is YNNKEL (reference sequence). The CDR3 loop is CASSQDYSGRNGYTF. The DNA for the CDR3 is TGTGCCAGCAGCCAAGATTACTCAGGGAGGAACGGCTACACCTTC.

The V and J genes are TRBV5-1 and TRBJ1-3; D remains unclear. The CDR3 runs to 16 residues. Trimming left V 1 base short and J 2 bases short, with 13 bases between. CDR1 is SGHRS and CDR2 is YFSETQ in the germline V gene. The CDR3 region is CASSLTSDKTGNTIYF. The CDR3 DNA sequence: TGCGCCAGCAGCTTGACGAGTGACAAGACTGGAAACACCATATATTTT.

This clone was seen just once. The gene calls are TRBV10-2 and TRBJ2-7, with D unresolved. This CDR3 contains 13 residues. Germline V gives CDR1 WSHSY, CDR2 SAAADI. V was trimmed by 5 bases and J by 4 bases, leaving 12 bases between them. CDR3 sequence: CASSFGGLYEQYF. CDR3 in DNA: TGCGCCAGCAGTTTCGGCGGTTTATACGAGCAGTACTTC.

V gene TRBV6-1 combines with J gene TRBJ1-5; TRBD1 is a possible D gene (5 bases). V lost 2 bases and J lost 1, with 9 bases in between. Per germline, CDR1 MNHNS and CDR2 SASEGT. CDR3 size: 15 residues. In DNA form, the CDR3 reads TGTGCCAGCAGTGAAACGGGGGTGAGCAATCAGCCCCAGCATTTT. Encoded protein: CASSETGVSNQPQHF.

This chain joins TRBV2 and TRBJ1-3, with D tentatively TRBD1 (5 bases). From germline, CDR1 is SNHLY and CDR2 FYNNEI. The length of the CDR3 is 13 residues. V was pared by 7 bases and J by 3 bases, with 10 bases between. CDR3 DNA: TGTGCCAGCAAGGAGGGACGTGGAAACACCATATATTTT. It yields the protein CASKEGRGNTIYF.

V and J are TRBV5-1 and TRBJ2-3; 9 bases align to TRBD2. CDR3 length: 16 amino acids. CDR1 and CDR2 (germline): SGHRS, YFSETQ. The junction had 8 bases not matched to a gene; V was cut back by 4 bases and J by 2 bases. CDR3 coding DNA: TGCGCCAGCAGCCTGCCAGCGGGGGGTCTCACAGATACGCAGTATTTT. Translation gives CASSLPAGGLTDTQYF.

The V and J genes are TRBV5-6 and TRBJ2-1, with unresolved D. The germline V gene has CDR1 SGHDT and CDR2 YYEEEE. V lost 2 bases to trimming and J lost 6 bases, with 3 bases between them. This CDR3 is 11 amino acids long. The CDR3 nucleotides read TGTGCCAGCAGCTTCCTCAATGAGCAGTTCTTC. Translation gives CASSFLNEQFF. Supplemented by reference TRBV5-6 and TRBJ2-1, the full variable domain reads DAGVTQSPTHLIKTRGQQVTLRCSPKSGHDTVSWYQQALGQGPQFIFQYYEEEERQRGNFPDRFSGHQFPNYSSELNVNALLLGDSALYLCASSFLNEQFFGPGTRLTVL.

The J gene is TRBJ1-3, the V gene TRBV12-3 or TRBV12-4; the D gene is possibly TRBD1 (6 bases). The V end lost 4 bases, the J end lost 7 bases, and 11 bases lay between the germline ends. The CDR3 extends over 13 amino acids. This chain's CDR3 is CASSSRGPNTIYF. The CDR3 DNA reads as TGTGCCAGCAGTTCCAGGGGACCGAACACCATATATTTT.

The chain couples TRBV15 to TRBJ1-1, with D hard to call. Germline CDR1 is LNHNV and CDR2 is YYDKDF (reference sequence). The V gene lost 0 bases and the J gene lost 5 bases, with 7 bases spanning the gap. This CDR3 spans 13 amino acids. CDR3 bases: TGTGCCACCAGCAGAGATCGCCGGACTGAAGCTTTCTTT. Amino acid sequence: CATSRDRRTEAFF.